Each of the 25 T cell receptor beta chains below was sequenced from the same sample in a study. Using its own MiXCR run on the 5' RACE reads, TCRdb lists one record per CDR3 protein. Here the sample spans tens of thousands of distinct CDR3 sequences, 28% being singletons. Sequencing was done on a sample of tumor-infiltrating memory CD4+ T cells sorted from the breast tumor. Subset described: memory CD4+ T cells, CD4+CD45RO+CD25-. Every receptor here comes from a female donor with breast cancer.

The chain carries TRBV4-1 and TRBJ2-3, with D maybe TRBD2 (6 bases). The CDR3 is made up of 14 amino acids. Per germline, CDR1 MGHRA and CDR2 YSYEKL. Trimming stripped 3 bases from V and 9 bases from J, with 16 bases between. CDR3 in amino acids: CASSHDETRLTQYF. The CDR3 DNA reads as TGCGCCAGCAGCCATGATGAGACTAGATTGACGCAGTATTTT.

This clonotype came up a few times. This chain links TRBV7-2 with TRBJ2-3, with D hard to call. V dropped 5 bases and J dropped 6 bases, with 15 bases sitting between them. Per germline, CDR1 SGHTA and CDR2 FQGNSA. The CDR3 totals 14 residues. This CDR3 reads CASSPRVAADTQYF. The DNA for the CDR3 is TGTGCCAGCAGCCCGCGTGTGGCGGCCGATACGCAGTATTTT.

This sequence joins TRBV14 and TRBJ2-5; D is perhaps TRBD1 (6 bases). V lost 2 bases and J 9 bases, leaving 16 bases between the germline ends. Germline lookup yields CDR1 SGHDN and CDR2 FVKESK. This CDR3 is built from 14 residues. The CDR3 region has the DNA TGTGCCAGCAGCCAATTGGACAGTCGGGCGTCCCAGTACTTC. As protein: CASSQLDSRASQYF.

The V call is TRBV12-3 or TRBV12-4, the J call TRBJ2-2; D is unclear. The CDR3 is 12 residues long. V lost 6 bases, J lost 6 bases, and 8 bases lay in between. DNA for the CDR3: TGTGCCAGCAGCCTGTTGTCCGGGGAGCTGTTTTTT. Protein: CASSLLSGELFF.

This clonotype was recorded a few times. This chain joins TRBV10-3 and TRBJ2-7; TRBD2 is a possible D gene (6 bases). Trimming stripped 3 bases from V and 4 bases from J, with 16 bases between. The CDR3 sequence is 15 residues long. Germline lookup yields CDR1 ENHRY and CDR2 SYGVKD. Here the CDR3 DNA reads TGTGCCATCAGTGATCTCCAAATGGGGGGATACGAGCAGTACTTC. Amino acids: CAISDLQMGGYEQYF.

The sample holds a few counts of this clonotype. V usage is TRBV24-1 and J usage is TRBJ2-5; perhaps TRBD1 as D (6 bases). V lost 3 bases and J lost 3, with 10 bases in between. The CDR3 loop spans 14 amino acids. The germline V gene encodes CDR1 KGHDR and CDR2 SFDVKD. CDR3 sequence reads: CATSDGGREETQYF. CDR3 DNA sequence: TGTGCCACCAGTGATGGGGGCAGGGAAGAGACCCAGTACTTC.

The CDR3 nucleotides are TGTGCCAGCAGTGAAACAGGGTCCATATACGAGCAGTACTTC. Protein sequence: CASSETGSIYEQYF. The chain joins TRBV25-1 to TRBJ2-7; D may be TRBD1 (6 bases). V lost 2 bases to trimming and J lost 4 bases, with 12 bases between them. The CDR3 is 14 amino acids. Per the germline V gene, CDR1 is MGHDK and CDR2 is SYGVNS.

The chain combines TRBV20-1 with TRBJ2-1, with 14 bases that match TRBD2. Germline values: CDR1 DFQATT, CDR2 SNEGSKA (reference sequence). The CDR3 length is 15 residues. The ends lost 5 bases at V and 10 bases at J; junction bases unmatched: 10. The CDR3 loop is CSAPLTSGRAAEQFF. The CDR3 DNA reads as TGCAGTGCTCCGTTGACTAGCGGGAGGGCCGCAGAGCAGTTCTTC.

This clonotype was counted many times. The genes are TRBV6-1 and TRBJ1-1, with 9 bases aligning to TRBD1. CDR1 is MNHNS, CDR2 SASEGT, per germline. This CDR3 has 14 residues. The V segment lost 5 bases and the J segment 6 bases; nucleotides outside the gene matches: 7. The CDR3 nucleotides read TGTGCCAGCAGTCAGAACAGGGGGCAGTCTGAAGCTTTCTTT. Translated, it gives CASSQNRGQSEAFF.

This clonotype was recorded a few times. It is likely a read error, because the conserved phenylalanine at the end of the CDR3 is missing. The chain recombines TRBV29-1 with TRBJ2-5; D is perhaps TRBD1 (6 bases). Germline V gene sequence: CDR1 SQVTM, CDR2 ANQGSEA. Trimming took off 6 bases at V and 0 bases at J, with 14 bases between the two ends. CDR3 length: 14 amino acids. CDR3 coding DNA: TGCAGCGTAAAACAGGGTCCCGACCAAGAGACCCAGTACTCC. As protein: CSVKQGPDQETQYS.

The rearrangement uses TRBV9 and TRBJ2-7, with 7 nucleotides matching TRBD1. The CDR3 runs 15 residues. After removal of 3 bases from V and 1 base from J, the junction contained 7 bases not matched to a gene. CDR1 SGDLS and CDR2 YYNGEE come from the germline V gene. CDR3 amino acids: CASSARPGQSYEQYF. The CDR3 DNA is TGTGCCAGCAGCGCCCGGCCGGGACAGTCCTACGAGCAGTACTTC.

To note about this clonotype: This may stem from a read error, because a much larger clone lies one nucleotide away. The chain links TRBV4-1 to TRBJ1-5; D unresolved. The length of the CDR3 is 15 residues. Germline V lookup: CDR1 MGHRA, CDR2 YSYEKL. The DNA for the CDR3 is TGCGTCAGCAGCCAAGCCCGGGGAAACAATCAGCCCCAGCATTTT. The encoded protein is CVSSQARGNNQPQHF.

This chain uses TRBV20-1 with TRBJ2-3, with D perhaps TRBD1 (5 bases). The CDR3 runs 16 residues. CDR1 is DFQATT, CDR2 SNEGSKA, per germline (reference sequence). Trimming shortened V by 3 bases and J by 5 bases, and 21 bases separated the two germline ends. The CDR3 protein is CSASRPQQGRRDTQYF. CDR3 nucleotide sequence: TGCAGTGCTAGCCGACCCCAGCAGGGTCGTAGAGATACGCAGTATTTT.

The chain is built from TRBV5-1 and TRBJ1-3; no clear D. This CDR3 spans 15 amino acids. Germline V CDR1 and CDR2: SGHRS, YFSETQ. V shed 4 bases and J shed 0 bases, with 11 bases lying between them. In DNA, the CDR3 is TGCGCCAGCAGCCTGACCCATGTCTCTGGAAACACCATATATTTT. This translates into CASSLTHVSGNTIYF.

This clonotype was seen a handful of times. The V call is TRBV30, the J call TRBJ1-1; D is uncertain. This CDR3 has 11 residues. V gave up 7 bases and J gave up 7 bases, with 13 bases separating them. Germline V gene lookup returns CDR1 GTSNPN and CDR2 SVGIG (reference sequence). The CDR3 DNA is TGTGCCTCCAACACTAATTTTGAAGCTTTCTTT. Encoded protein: CASNTNFEAFF.

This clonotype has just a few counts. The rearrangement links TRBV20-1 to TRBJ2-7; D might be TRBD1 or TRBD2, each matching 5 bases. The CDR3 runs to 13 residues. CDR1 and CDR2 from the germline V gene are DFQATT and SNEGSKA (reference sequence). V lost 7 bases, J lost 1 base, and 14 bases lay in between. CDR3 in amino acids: CSVLGDVSYEQYF. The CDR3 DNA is TGCAGTGTTTTGGGGGACGTTTCCTACGAGCAGTACTTC.

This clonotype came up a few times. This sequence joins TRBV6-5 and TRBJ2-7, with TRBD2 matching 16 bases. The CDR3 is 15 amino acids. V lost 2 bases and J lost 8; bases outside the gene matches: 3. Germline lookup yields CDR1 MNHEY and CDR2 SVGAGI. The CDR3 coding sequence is TGTGCCAGCAGTTACAAGGGACTAGCGGGGGGGAAGCAGTACTTC. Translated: CASSYKGLAGGKQYF.

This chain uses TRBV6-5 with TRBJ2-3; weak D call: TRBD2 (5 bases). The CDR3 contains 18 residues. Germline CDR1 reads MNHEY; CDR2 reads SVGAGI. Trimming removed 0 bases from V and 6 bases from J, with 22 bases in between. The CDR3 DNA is TGTGCCAGCAGTTACTCTCTCCCTTCTGTAACGGGAAGGGATACGCAGTATTTT. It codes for CASSYSLPSVTGRDTQYF.

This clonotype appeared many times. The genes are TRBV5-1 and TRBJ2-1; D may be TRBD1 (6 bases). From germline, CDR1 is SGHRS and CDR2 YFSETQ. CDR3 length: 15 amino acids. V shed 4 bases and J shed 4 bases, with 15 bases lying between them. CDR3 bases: TGCGCCAGCAGCCCCAAGTGGGACATATACAATGAGCAGTTCTTC. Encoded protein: CASSPKWDIYNEQFF.

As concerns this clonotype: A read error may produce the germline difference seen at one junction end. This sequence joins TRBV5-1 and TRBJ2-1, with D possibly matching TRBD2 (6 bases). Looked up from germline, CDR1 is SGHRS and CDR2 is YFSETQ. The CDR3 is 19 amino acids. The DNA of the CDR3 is TGCGCTAGCAGCTCGGAGGGTGGACTGGGGAAGATCTCCTACAATGAGCAGTTCTTC. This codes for CASSSEGGLGKISYNEQFF.

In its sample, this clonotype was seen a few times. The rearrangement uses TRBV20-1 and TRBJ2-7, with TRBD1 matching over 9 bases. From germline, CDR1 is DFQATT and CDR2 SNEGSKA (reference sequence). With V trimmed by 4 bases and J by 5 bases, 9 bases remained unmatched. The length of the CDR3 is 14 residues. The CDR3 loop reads CSATGQGYTNEQYF. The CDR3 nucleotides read TGCAGTGCTACTGGACAGGGGTACACCAACGAGCAGTACTTC.

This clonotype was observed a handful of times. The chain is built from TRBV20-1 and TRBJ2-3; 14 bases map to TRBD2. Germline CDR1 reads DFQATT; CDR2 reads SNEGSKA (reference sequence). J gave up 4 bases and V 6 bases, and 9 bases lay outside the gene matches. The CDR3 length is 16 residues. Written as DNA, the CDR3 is TGCAGTGCCCTCTCGGGGACTAGCGGGAGCCCAGATACGCAGTATTTT. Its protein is CSALSGTSGSPDTQYF.

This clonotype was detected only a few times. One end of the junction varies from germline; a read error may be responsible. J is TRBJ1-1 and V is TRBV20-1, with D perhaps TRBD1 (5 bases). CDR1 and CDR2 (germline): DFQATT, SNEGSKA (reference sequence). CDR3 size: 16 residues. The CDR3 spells CSASPATGRQNTEAFF. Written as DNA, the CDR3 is TGCAGCGCTAGTCCAGCCACAGGCAGGCAGAACACTGAAGCTTTCTTT.

The CDR3 DNA sequence: TGTGCCAGCAGCTTAACTCGGCAGGGCGGGCAGCCCCAGCATTTT. This gives the protein CASSLTRQGGQPQHF. The genes are TRBV7-2 and TRBJ1-5; a weak D match, TRBD1 (5 bases). This CDR3 has 15 amino acids. Looked up from germline, CDR1 is SGHTA and CDR2 is FQGNSA. Trimming stripped 2 bases from V and 7 bases from J, with 15 bases between.

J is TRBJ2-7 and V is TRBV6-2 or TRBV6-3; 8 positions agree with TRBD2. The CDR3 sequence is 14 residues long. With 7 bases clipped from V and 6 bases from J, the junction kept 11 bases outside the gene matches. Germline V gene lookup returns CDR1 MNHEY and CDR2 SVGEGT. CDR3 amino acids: CASIGAGEVGEQYF. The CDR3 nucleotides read TGTGCCAGCATCGGAGCGGGAGAAGTCGGCGAGCAGTACTTC.